This entry is about one TCR beta chain. Sequence at one end of the junction differs from germline and may be a read error. This entry comes from a study of neoadjuvant nivolumab and ipilimumab in lung cancer. Sequenced by immunoSEQ multiplex PCR; TCRdb stores in-frame clones only, minus some. This repertoire shows 40,000 to 55,000 clones, around 88% found once; its top ten account for approximately 3.5%. The germline V gene has CDR1 SEHNR and CDR2 FQNEAQ (reference sequence). This CDR3 has 14 residues. The input for sequencing was blood, taken before neoadjuvant nivolumab, alone or with ipilimumab. The TCR was taken from an adult with non-small cell lung cancer. Some clones in this sample may be carry-over from other donors' samples. V and J are TRBV7-9 and TRBJ2-7; TRBD2 matches at 12 bases. The CDR3 DNA sequence: TGTGCCAGCAGCCTAGCGGGAGGGAAATACGAGCAGTACTTC. Residues: CASSLAGGKYEQYF.